These T cell receptor beta chains were read from a single sample in a study of read filtering for tumor transcriptome and immune sequencing. TCRdb reanalysed the reads using MiXCR and keeps one entry per CDR3 protein. In the table there are about 47,000 distinct CDR3 sequences, approximately 12% of which are singletons. The sample taken for sequencing was a population of CD138-negative cells sorted from bone marrow. Receptors originate from a donor aged 40 or over with multiple myeloma. Each CDR3 is given with its conserved first and last residue. The D gene is left open where the match is weak.

V gene	D gene	CDR3 protein
TRBV3-1	.	CASSRTGGRDGELFF
TRBV24-1	TRBD2	CATSALGLAGQETQYF
TRBV20-1	.	CSARGQRASSYNEQFF
TRBV24-1	TRBD2	CATSDPGLAGGYTGELFF
TRBV29-1	TRBD1	CSDEGQGAYEQYF
TRBV7-3	.	CASSLTGPDEQFF
TRBV4-1	TRBD1	CACSQGPTGLTYEQYF
TRBV20-1	.	CSASRVGQPRHF
TRBV3-1	.	CASSGGRYTEAFF
TRBV4-1	.	CASSQLSAIEKLFF
TRBV15	.	CATSREGRDTDTQYF
TRBV2	.	CASISYNEQFF
TRBV18	TRBD2	CASSPSGLAGGYEFF
TRBV3-1	.	CASSRASVSYEQYF
TRBV6-1	.	CASSEWEAGNQPQHF
TRBV7-2	.	CASSVTGTKTYEQYF
TRBV20-1	.	CSAGKVAASTDTQYF
TRBV11-2	.	CASSRRADLNTGELFF
TRBV5-6	.	CASSLVGGFYEQYF
TRBV2	.	CASSPRTAEEAFF
TRBV15	TRBD1	CATSRGQNQLGEQYF
TRBV4-1	.	CASSQVAGRKRWTEAFF
TRBV11-3	.	CASSLDTAETQYF
TRBV4-3	TRBD2	CASSQDWPSGSSETQYF
TRBV7-2	TRBD2	CASSLESWAGGSDTQYF
TRBV12-3/TRBV12-4	TRBD1	CASSSGQQETQYF
TRBV10-3	.	CAISGSGSAQETQYF
TRBV29-1	.	CSVEGRTENTEAFF
TRBV19	.	CASSSSRDKFYNEQFF
TRBV28	.	CASSLYPSSGANVLTF
TRBV5-1	TRBD1	CASSLGDRVEETQYF
TRBV6-2/TRBV6-3	TRBD2	CASSSRLAGDERFF
TRBV7-2	TRBD2	CASSSDLADRYNEQFF
TRBV6-6	.	CASLDRDSGANVLTF
TRBV7-2	.	CASSLLGEPGELFF
TRBV7-9	.	CASSLGTEAFF
TRBV3-1	.	CASSQDFYNEQFF
TRBV6-2/TRBV6-3	TRBD2	CASSPPGGRANEQFF
TRBV19	TRBD2	CASTTGGSVVEQFF
TRBV7-2	.	CASSLAYETQYF
TRBV20-1	TRBD2	CSAPGLAGGTDTQYF
TRBV27	.	CADGGGSTDMQYF
TRBV6-2/TRBV6-3	TRBD2	CASSYSGTKPYF
TRBV6-5	.	CASSYGRNSNQPQHF
TRBV3-1	.	CASSQDVEGRLYF
TRBV4-3	TRBD2	CASSQGLAVQETQYF
TRBV11-2	.	CASSRNPGDRAKNIQYF
TRBV20-1	TRBD2	CSVAGRGGRSWGETQYF
TRBV20-1	TRBD2	CSARSGRALDEQFF
TRBV6-2/TRBV6-3	TRBD1	CASRRTGNRNQPQHF
TRBV7-8	TRBD1	CASSLGQIYEQYF
TRBV7-2	.	CASSLFWGAMYEQYF
TRBV28	.	CASTARGSAYEQYF
TRBV4-3	.	CASSQGAIITYDEQFF
TRBV19	.	CASSKNENQETQYF
TRBV19	TRBD1	CASSMRAGGTQETQYF
TRBV11-3	.	CASSSSGTFPQETQYF
TRBV7-6	.	CASSLGREQYF
TRBV29-1	TRBD2	CSADTGGTDTQYF